This entry lists 21 T cell receptor beta chains sequenced from one sample in a study of cytomegalovirus exposure and HLA in healthy donors. The PCR was carried out with 60 Vbeta primers and 13 Jbeta primers. Using immunoSEQ multiplex PCR, the repertoire was profiled, and TCRdb retains in-frame clones only, with some absent. The sample is made up of about 200,000 clones, and the top ten hold roughly 0.74% of it. The specimen sequenced was PBMCs. These receptors came from a boy between 10 and 17 years old in good health and CMV-seronegative.

The chain links TRBV5-1 to TRBJ2-1; D is possibly TRBD2 (6 bases). V gave up 1 base and J gave up 9 bases, with 17 bases separating them. The CDR3 contains 15 residues. The germline V gene encodes CDR1 SGHRS and CDR2 YFSETQ. CDR3 residues: CASSLCRRGRLEQFF. The CDR3 DNA is TGCGCCAGCAGCTTGTGTCGTCGGGGGAGGCTTGAGCAGTTCTTC.

The rearrangement uses TRBV5-1 and TRBJ2-7; possible D gene TRBD1, 5 bases. Trimming took 0 bases from V and 6 from J, leaving 10 bases between them. This CDR3 has 13 amino acids. Looked up from germline, CDR1 is SGHRS and CDR2 is YFSETQ. The CDR3, as DNA: TGCGCCAGCAGCTTGGGACAGCCGCGCGAGCAGTACTTC. Translated: CASSLGQPREQYF.

CDR3 residues: CAWRLLRQGNGEQYF. The DNA for the CDR3 is TGTGCCTGGAGATTACTGCGTCAGGGAAATGGCGAGCAGTACTTC. The chain has TRBV30 and TRBJ2-7; the D gene is possibly TRBD1 (5 bases). V lost 3 bases to trimming and J lost 6 bases, with 21 bases between them. CDR1 is GTSNPN, CDR2 SVGIG, per germline (reference sequence). This CDR3 region has 15 residues.

The rearrangement joins TRBV30 to TRBJ1-1; a possible D gene is TRBD1 (5 bases). Trimming cost V 2 bases and J 7 bases, with 8 bases left between them. From germline, CDR1 is GTSNPN and CDR2 SVGIG (reference sequence). The CDR3 is 11 amino acids. CDR3 sequence (DNA): TGTGCCTGGAGTACCGGGGGTGAAGCTTTCTTT. This codes for CAWSTGGEAFF.

Turning to this clone: A read error may account for a junction end that differs from germline. The rearrangement uses TRBV11-2 and TRBJ1-4; no definite D call. CDR3 size: 11 residues. CDR1 and CDR2 (germline): SGHAT, FQNNGV. The CDR3: CASRLGGKLFF. The CDR3 nucleotides read TGTGCCAGCAGATTAGGAGGGAAACTGTTTTTT.

A note on this clone: The CDR3 does not end in the conserved phenylalanine or tryptophan, so this is likely a read error. This chain uses TRBV28 with TRBJ1-2, with 7 bases aligning to TRBD1. From germline, CDR1 is MDHEN and CDR2 SYDVKM. V was pared by 6 bases and J by 4 bases, with 17 bases of the junction left unmatched. This CDR3 comprises 17 residues. CDR3 protein: CASRNPQGLSLLYGYTL. The CDR3 DNA reads TGTGCCAGCAGGAACCCACAGGGGCTCTCACTCCTCTATGGCTACACCCTC.

The genes are TRBV4-2 and TRBJ2-2; weak D call: TRBD1 (6 bases). The CDR3 runs to 18 residues. Germline values: CDR1 LGHNA, CDR2 YNFKEQ. V shed 1 base and J shed 2 bases, with 17 bases lying between them. The CDR3 DNA reads TGTGCCAGCAGCCAAGGAGGGGGATACTGGTCCAACACCGGGGAGCTGTTTTTT. As protein: CASSQGGGYWSNTGELFF.

The V and J genes are TRBV6-6 and TRBJ1-2; D unclear. Trimming cost V 8 bases and J 3 bases, with 16 bases left between them. Per the germline V gene, CDR1 is MNHNY and CDR2 is SVGAGI (reference sequence). The CDR3 runs to 14 residues. CDR3 sequence: CASSGTGSYYGYTF. The CDR3 region has the DNA TGTGCCAGCTCGGGTACCGGGAGCTACTATGGCTACACCTTC.

This chain links TRBV7-2 with TRBJ2-5, with TRBD1 as a possible D gene (5 bases). Germline CDR1 and CDR2: SGHTA and FQGNSA. The CDR3 covers 14 residues. The V gene lost 5 bases and the J gene lost 0 bases, with 10 bases spanning the gap. Here the CDR3 reads CASSQGNYQETQYF. The CDR3 region has the DNA TGTGCCAGCAGCCAGGGCAACTACCAAGAGACCCAGTACTTC.

The chain uses TRBV9 and TRBJ1-1; 11 nucleotides agree with TRBD1. This CDR3 contains 16 residues. The germline V gene encodes CDR1 SGDLS and CDR2 YYNGEE. The ends lost 3 bases at V and 0 bases at J; junction bases unmatched: 4. The CDR3 DNA reads as TGTGCCAGCAGCGGCCGGACAGGGGGCGTGAACACTGAAGCTTTCTTT. It specifies CASSGRTGGVNTEAFF.

The J gene is TRBJ2-7, the V gene TRBV7-8; TRBD1 matches 8 bases. Germline loops: CDR1 SGHVS, CDR2 FQNEAQ. CDR3 length equals 13 residues. J lost 6 bases, V lost 1 base, and 2 bases had no gene match. The CDR3, as DNA: TGTGCCAGCAGCTTAGGACAGGGGTTCGAGCAGTACTTC. Residues: CASSLGQGFEQYF.

The chain links TRBV30 to TRBJ2-7; 8 nucleotides match TRBD2. Germline V gives CDR1 GTSNPN, CDR2 SVGIG (reference sequence). This CDR3 is 13 amino acids long. V lost 1 base and J lost 5; bases outside the gene matches: 4. This chain's CDR3 is CAWSARGGDEQYF. CDR3 DNA sequence: TGTGCCTGGAGTGCACGGGGGGGTGACGAGCAGTACTTC.

The rearrangement links TRBV7-2 to TRBJ2-7; 13 bases are shared with TRBD2. Germline V gene lookup returns CDR1 SGHTA and CDR2 FQGNSA. Germline trimming cut 1 base from V and 4 bases from J; bases unmatched to any gene: 4. CDR3 length: 16 amino acids. CDR3 coding DNA: TGTGCCAGCAGCTTAGGACGGACTAGCGGGGGTTACGAGCAGTACTTC. This encodes CASSLGRTSGGYEQYF.

The chain uses TRBV30 and TRBJ2-7, with 7 bases fitting TRBD1. Losses at the gene ends were 5 bases for V and 2 bases for J; bases not matched to a gene: 9. The germline V gene encodes CDR1 GTSNPN and CDR2 SVGIG (reference sequence). This CDR3 is 14 amino acids long. Written as DNA, the CDR3 is TGTGCCTGGGCCGGGACAGCCGGAGCCTACGAGCAGTACTTC. Protein product: CAWAGTAGAYEQYF.

The CDR3 is CASSANTGPGNTIYF. Written as DNA, the CDR3 is TGTGCCAGCAGCGCTAATACAGGGCCTGGAAACACCATATATTTT. The chain recombines TRBV7-6 with TRBJ1-3; perhaps TRBD1 as D (6 bases). Germline V gives CDR1 SGHVS, CDR2 FNYEAQ. V was clipped by 5 bases and J by 2 bases, with 13 bases between them. The CDR3 covers 15 residues.

The chain is built from TRBV6-1 and TRBJ1-2, with D unresolved. The germline gives CDR1 MNHNS, CDR2 SASEGT. The V end lost 1 base, the J end lost 4 bases, and 7 bases lay between the germline ends. The CDR3 has 13 residues. The CDR3, as DNA: TGTGCCAGCAGTGAAGTACACACCTATGGCTACACCTTC. Residues: CASSEVHTYGYTF.

The J gene is TRBJ1-4, the V gene TRBV27, with a possible D match to TRBD1 (5 bases). Trimming left V 5 bases short and J 0 bases short, with 13 bases between. This CDR3 contains 16 residues. Germline lookup yields CDR1 MNHEY and CDR2 SMNVEV (reference sequence). The CDR3 region has the DNA TGTGCCAGCAGTCGACGGGGGTTCTCAACTAATGAAAAACTGTTTTTT. It encodes CASSRRGFSTNEKLFF.

CDR3 amino acids: CAWTGSTDTQYF. In nucleotides, the CDR3 is TGTGCCTGGACTGGCAGCACAGATACGCAGTATTTT. V is TRBV30 and J is TRBJ2-3; D gene unclear. The CDR3 spans 12 residues. Trimming removed 4 bases from V and 0 bases from J, with 5 bases in between. The germline V gene has CDR1 GTSNPN and CDR2 SVGIG (reference sequence).

V and J are TRBV30 and TRBJ1-3, with a possible D match to TRBD1 (6 bases). The CDR3 loop spans 14 amino acids. The V end was cut by 3 bases, the J end by 1 base, with 10 bases between. Germline V lookup: CDR1 GTSNPN, CDR2 SVGIG (reference sequence). The CDR3 spells CAWRATGSGNTIYF. The CDR3 DNA reads TGTGCCTGGAGGGCTACAGGGTCTGGAAACACCATATATTTT.

The CDR3 loop reads CASSLAQYEQYF. The CDR3 DNA sequence: TGTGCCAGCAGCTTAGCCCAGTACGAGCAGTACTTC. The chain carries TRBV7-2 and TRBJ2-7; no definite D call. Germline V lookup: CDR1 SGHTA, CDR2 FQGNSA. The CDR3 consists of 12 residues. V was trimmed by 0 bases and J by 4 bases, leaving 4 bases between them.

The V call is TRBV5-4, the J call TRBJ1-6, with D unresolved. From germline, CDR1 is SGHNT and CDR2 YYREEE (reference sequence). V dropped 5 bases and J dropped 9 bases, with 15 bases sitting between them. The CDR3 has 14 residues. As DNA, the CDR3 is TGTGCCAGCAGTCTCATACCCGGGGTTTCACCCCTCCACTTT. Translated: CASSLIPGVSPLHF.